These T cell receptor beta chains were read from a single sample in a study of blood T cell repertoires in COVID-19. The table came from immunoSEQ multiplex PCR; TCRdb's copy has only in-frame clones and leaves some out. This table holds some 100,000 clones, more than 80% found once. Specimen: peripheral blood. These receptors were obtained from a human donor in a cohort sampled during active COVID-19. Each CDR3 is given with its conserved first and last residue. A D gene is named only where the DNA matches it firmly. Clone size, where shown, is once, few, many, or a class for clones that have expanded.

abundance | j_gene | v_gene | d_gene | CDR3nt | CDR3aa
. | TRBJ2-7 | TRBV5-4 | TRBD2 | TGTGCCAGCAGCCCAGGGACTAGCGCTTACGAGCAGTACTTC | CASSPGTSAYEQYF
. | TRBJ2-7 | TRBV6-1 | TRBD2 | TGTGCCAGCAGTGAAGCTTGGGGGGGAAGCTCCTACGAGCAGTACTTC | CASSEAWGGSSYEQYF
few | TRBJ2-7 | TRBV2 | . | TGTGCCAGCAGAGTCGGACAGTACGAGCAGTACTTC | CASRVGQYEQYF
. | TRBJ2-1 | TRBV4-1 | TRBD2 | TGCGCCAGCAGCCCTCTGTTTGCGGGAGGATTCCATGAGCAGTTCTTC | CASSPLFAGGFHEQFF
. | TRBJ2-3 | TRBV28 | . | TGTGCCAGCAGTTCAATACTACAAACAGATACGCAGTATTTT | CASSSILQTDTQYF
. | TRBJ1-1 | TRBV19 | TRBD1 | TGTGCCAGTAGTATAAAAGCCGGGACAGGGTTCAACACTGAAGCTTTCTTT | CASSIKAGTGFNTEAFF
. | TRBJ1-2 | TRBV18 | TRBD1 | TGTGCCAGCTCATCGGGACAGGTCTATGGCTACACCTTC | CASSSGQVYGYTF
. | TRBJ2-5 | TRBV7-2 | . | TGTGCCAGCAGTCCAAACTCAGGGGCCCAGGCCCAGTACTTC | CASSPNSGAQAQYF
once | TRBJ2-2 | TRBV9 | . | TGTGCCAGCAGAAGGACGGAGGGGACCGGGGAGCTGTTTTTT | CASRRTEGTGELFF
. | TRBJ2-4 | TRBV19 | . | TGTGCCAGTAGTATAAAAGCGGACCTTAAAAACATTCAGTACTTC | CASSIKADLKNIQYF
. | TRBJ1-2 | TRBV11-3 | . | TGTGCCAGCAGCTTAGTGCCGGGGGGCTACACCTTC | CASSLVPGGYTF
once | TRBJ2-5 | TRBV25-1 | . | TGTGCCAGCAGTGATCCTCAGGGGCTAGCGGAGTACCAAGAGACCCAGTACTTC | CASSDPQGLAEYQETQYF
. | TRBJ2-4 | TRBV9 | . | TGTGCCAGCAGCGTATCTAGCCTGTTCTGGAACATTCAGTACTTC | CASSVSSLFWNIQYF
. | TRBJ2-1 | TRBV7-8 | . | TGTGCCAGCAGCCGGGGGGTACAGGGCAATGAGCAGTTCTTC | CASSRGVQGNEQFF
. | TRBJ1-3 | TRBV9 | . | TGTGCCAGCAGCGCCGCCCGTTACGGCTCTGGAAACACCATATATTTT | CASSAARYGSGNTIYF
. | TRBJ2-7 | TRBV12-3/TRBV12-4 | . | TGTGCCAGCAGTCCGGACAGCTACGAGCAGTACTTC | CASSPDSYEQYF
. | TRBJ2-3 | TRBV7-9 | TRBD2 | TGTGCCAGCAGCCCAGGGTCTAGCGGGAGGGTCGCGCAGTATTTT | CASSPGSSGRVAQYF
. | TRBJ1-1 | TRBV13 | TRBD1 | TGTGCCAGCAGCCCACTAGACAGGGTCAATACTGAAGCTTTCTTT | CASSPLDRVNTEAFF
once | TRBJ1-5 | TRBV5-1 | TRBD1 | TGCGCCAGCAGCTTGATGACAGGGCAAGAGGTGTTAAATCAGCCCCAGCATTTT | CASSLMTGQEVLNQPQHF
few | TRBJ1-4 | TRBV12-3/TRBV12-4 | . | TGTGCCAGCAGAGGACAGAATAATGAAAAACTGTTTTTT | CASRGQNNEKLFF
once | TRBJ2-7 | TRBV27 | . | TGTGCCAGCAGTTTATTTGGACAAGGGTACGAGCAGTACTTC | CASSLFGQGYEQYF
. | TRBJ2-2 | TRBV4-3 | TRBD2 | TGCGCCAGCAGCCAAGTCCTAGCGGGGGGCGGGTCCGGGGAGCTGTTTTTT | CASSQVLAGGGSGELFF
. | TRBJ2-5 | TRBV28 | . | TGTGCCAGCAGTTTATTATTGACCCAGTACTTC | CASSLLLTQYF
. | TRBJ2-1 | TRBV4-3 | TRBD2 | TGCGCCAGCAGCCAAACTAGCGGGAGGTCCAGTGAGCAGTTCTTC | CASSQTSGRSSEQFF
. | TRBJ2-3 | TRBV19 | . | TGTGCCAGTAGTTTTAGGCCCAGCGCCACAGATACGCAGTATTTT | CASSFRPSATDTQYF
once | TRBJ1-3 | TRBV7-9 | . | TGTGCCAGCAGCTTAGCTCCCCGCAGCTCTGGAAACACCATATATTTT | CASSLAPRSSGNTIYF
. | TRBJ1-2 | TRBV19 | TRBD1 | TGTGCCAGTATAGGGACAGGGGGAAGTGGCTACACCTTC | CASIGTGGSGYTF
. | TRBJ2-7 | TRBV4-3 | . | TGCGCCAGCAGCCTGGGGGGGGCTAGCGCTAAGGGCGAGCAGTACTTC | CASSLGGASAKGEQYF
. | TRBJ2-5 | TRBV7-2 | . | TGTGCCAGCAGCTCGAGCCGGGGGGAGACCCAGTACTTC | CASSSSRGETQYF
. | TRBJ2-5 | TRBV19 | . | TGTGCCAGTAGTCAAGGGGGGGGTTTCCAAGAGACCCAGTACTTC | CASSQGGGFQETQYF
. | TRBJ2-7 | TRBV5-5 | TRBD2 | TGTGCCAGCAGCTTAAATGTAGCGGGAGTCTCCTACGAGCAGTACTTC | CASSLNVAGVSYEQYF
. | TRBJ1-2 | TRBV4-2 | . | TGTGCCAGCAGCCAAGCAGGTTCTACGGGCTACACCTTC | CASSQAGSTGYTF
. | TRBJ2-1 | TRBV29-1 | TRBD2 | TGCAGCGTCAGGACTAGCGGGAGTTCCAATGAGCAGTTCTTC | CSVRTSGSSNEQFF
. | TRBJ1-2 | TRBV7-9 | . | TGTGCCAGCAGCCCAGACAGTCTCCGGCGGGGGGGCTACACCTTC | CASSPDSLRRGGYTF
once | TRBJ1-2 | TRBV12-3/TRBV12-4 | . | TGTGCCAGCAGTCAGTCTGGCTATGGCTACACCTTC | CASSQSGYGYTF
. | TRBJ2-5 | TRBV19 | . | TGTGCCAGTAGTCCCCCGGGGGAAGAGACCCAGTACTTC | CASSPPGEETQYF
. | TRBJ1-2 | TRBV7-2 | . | TGTGCCAGCAGCTTAGGGACGCGACAAGGACAGAGCTATGGCTACACCTTC | CASSLGTRQGQSYGYTF
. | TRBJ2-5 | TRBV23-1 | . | TGCGCCAGCAGTCAAGGGGGACTCCGGGGAAGGAGAGGGGAGACCCAGTACTTC | CASSQGGLRGRRGETQYF
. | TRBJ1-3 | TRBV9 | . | TGTGCCAGCAGCGTAGTGGCAAGTTCTGGAAACACCATATATTTT | CASSVVASSGNTIYF
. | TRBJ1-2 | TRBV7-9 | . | TGTGCCAGCAGCTTAACTGGGGCGAGATCTGGCTACACCTTC | CASSLTGARSGYTF
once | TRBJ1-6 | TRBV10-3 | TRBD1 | TGTGCCATCAGTGATTCCGGGACAGCGAATTCACCCCTCCACTTT | CAISDSGTANSPLHF
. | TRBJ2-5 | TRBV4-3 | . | TGCGCCAGCAGCCAAGGATGGCAGCCGGGAGAGACCCAGTACTTC | CASSQGWQPGETQYF
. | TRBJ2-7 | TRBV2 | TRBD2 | TGTGCCAGCAGTGATGGAAGGACTAGCGGGACCACCCCTTCCTACGAGCAGTACTTC | CASSDGRTSGTTPSYEQYF
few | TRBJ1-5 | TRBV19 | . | TGTGCCAGTAGTATGTCGGCAGGAAATCAGCCCCAGCATTTT | CASSMSAGNQPQHF
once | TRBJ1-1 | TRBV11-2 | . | TGTGCCAGCAGCCCAACCCAGGTTGGGTCCACTGAAGCTTTCTTT | CASSPTQVGSTEAFF